This T cell receptor (beta chain) is drawn from a study of blood T cell repertoires in COVID-19. The overall study: Sites in the United States, Italy and Spain provided acute and convalescent COVID-19 samples. Nucleic acid was either cDNA or gDNA, and it came from T cells, B-cell-depleted T cells, or PBMCs.

Per the study methods: Reference gene primer amplification gave estimated nucleated cell counts. TCRdb's table, derived via immunoSEQ multiplex PCR, lists solely in-frame clones and lacks some. Clone size and V and J calls were adopted from that table, with D and trimming inferred from the DNA. Of some 210,000 clones detected, 92% appear once; the ten largest clones hold 1% to 1.5%. The junction had 4 bases not matched to a gene; V was cut back by 4 bases and J by 7 bases. In germline, CDR1 is LNHDA, CDR2 SQIVND (reference sequence). The CDR3 length is 13 residues. The gene calls are TRBV19 and TRBJ1-5; 7 bases are shared with TRBD1. Material: peripheral blood. The source is a man aged 30 to 45 with acute or convalescent COVID-19. The CDR3: CASSTRDSQPQHF. CDR3 DNA sequence: TGTGCCAGTAGTACCAGGGACAGCCAGCCCCAGCATTTT.